This T cell receptor beta chain derives from a study of T cell repertoires in cytomegalovirus infection. Trimming took 6 bases from V and 6 from J, leaving 17 bases between them. Germline assignment: CDR1 SGHRS and CDR2 YFSETQ. The CDR3 length is 14 residues. MiXCR was run by TCRdb on the reads, yielding one entry per CDR3 protein. The top ten hold 48% of the sample, which has 450,000 to 650,000 distinct CDR3 sequences, approximately 40% seen once. This clonotype appeared a single time. The target antigen is unknown. This specimen consisted of cultured PBMCs, obtained from culture after CMV antigen stimulation. The receptor was derived from a human donor in good health (CMV status not recorded). Some clones in this sample may be carry-over from other donors' samples. The rearrangement links TRBV5-1 to TRBJ2-3, with D possibly TRBD1 on 6 matching bases. This CDR3 is CASKAQGSTDTQYF. The CDR3 DNA sequence: TGCGCCAGCAAGGCCCAGGGGTCTACGGATACGCAGTATTTT.